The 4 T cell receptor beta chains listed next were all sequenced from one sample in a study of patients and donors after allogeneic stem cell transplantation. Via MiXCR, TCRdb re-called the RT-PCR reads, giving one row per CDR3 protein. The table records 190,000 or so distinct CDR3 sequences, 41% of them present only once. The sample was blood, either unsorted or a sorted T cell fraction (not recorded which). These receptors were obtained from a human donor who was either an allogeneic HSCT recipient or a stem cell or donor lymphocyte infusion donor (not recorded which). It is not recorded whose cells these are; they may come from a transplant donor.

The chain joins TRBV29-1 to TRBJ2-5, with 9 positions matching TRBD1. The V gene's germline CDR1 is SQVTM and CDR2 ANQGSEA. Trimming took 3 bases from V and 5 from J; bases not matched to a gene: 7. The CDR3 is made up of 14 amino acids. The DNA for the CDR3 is TGCAGCGTTGATCCCGGGACAGGGTACGAGACCCAGTACTTC. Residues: CSVDPGTGYETQYF.

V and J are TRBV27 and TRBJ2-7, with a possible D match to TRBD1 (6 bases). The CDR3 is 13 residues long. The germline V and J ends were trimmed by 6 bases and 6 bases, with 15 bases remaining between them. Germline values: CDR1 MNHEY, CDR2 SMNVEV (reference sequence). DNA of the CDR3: TGTGCCAGCAGCGCCCAGGGGAGAAGCGAGCAGTACTTC. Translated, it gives CASSAQGRSEQYF.

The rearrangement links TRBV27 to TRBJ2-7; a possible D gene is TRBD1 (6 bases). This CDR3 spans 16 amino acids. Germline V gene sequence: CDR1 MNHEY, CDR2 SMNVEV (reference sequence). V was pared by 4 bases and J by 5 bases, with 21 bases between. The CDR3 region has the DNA TGTGCCAGCAGTTACGATCCTAGCAGGGGAAGTGACGAGCAGTACTTC. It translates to CASSYDPSRGSDEQYF.

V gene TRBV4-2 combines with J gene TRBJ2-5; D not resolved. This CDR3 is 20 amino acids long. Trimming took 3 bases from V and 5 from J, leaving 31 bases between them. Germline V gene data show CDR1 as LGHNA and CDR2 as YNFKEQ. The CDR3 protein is CASSQLPASRSDPQRETQYF. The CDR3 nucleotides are TGTGCCAGCAGCCAGCTGCCAGCCAGTAGGAGCGACCCTCAAAGGGAGACCCAGTACTTC.